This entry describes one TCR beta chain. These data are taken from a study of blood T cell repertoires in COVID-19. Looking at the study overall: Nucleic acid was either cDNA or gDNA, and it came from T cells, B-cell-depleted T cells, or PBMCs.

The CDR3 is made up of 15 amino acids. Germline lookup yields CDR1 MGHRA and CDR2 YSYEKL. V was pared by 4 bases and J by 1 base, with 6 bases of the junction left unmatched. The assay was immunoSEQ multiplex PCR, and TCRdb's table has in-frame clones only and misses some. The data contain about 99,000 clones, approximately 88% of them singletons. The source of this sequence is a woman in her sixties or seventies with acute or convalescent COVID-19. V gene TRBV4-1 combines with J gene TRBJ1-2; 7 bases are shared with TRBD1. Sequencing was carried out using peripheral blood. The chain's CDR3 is CASSRGTDINYGYTF. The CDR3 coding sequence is TGCGCCAGCAGCCGCGGGACAGATATTAACTATGGCTACACCTTC.